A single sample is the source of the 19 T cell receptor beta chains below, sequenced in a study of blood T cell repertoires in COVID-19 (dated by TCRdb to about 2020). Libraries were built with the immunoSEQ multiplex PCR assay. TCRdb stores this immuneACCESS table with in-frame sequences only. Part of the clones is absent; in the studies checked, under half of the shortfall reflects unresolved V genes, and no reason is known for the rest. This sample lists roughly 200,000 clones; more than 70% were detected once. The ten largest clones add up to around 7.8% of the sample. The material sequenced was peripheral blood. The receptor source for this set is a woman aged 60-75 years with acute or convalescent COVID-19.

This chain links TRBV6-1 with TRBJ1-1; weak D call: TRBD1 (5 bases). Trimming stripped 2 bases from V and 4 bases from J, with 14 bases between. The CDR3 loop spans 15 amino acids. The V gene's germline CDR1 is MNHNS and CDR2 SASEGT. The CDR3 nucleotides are TGTGCCAGCAGTGAAAACAGGCCCTTGGGCACTGAAGCTTTCTTT. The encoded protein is CASSENRPLGTEAFF.

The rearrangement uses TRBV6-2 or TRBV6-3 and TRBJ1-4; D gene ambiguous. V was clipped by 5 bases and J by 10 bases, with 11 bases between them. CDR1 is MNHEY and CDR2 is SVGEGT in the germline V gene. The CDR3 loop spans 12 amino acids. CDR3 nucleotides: TGTGCCAGCAGTCTAAGCCGAAGAAAACTGTTTTTT. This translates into CASSLSRRKLFF.

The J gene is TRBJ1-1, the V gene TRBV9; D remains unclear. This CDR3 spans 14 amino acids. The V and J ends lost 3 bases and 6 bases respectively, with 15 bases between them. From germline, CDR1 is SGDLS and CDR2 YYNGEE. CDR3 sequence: CASSGEVSGPEAFF. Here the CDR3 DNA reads TGTGCCAGCAGCGGAGAGGTCAGCGGTCCTGAAGCTTTCTTT.

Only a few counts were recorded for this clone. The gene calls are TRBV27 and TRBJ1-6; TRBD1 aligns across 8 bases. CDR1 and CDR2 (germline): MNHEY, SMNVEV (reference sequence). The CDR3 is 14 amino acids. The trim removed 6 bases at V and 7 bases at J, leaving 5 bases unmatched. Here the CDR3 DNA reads TGTGCCAGCAGACAACAGGGGGACAATTCACCCCTCCACTTT. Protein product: CASRQQGDNSPLHF.

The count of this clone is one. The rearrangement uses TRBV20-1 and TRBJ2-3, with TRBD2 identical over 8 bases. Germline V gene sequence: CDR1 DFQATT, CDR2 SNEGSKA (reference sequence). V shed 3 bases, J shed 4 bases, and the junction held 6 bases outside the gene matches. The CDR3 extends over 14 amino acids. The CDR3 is CSASRAGGADTQYF. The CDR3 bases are TGCAGTGCTAGTAGGGCGGGAGGAGCAGATACGCAGTATTTT.

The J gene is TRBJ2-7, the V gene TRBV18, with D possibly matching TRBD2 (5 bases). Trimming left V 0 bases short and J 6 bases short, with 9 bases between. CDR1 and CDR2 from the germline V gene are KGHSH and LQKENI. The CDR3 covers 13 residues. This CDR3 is CASSPPVGSEQYF. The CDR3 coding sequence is TGTGCCAGCTCACCACCGGTGGGGAGCGAGCAGTACTTC.

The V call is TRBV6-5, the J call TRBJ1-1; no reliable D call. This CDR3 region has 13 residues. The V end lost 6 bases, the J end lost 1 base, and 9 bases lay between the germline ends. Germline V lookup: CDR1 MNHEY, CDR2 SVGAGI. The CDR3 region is CASRPWRNTEAFF. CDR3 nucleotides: TGTGCCAGCAGGCCGTGGAGGAACACTGAAGCTTTCTTT.

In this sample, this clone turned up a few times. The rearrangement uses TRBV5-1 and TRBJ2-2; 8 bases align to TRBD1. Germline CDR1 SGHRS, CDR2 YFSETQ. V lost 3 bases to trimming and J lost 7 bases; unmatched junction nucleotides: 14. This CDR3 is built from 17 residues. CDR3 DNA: TGCGCCAGCAGCTCGCCGGACAGGGATGGGCCTCTCGGGGAGCTGTTTTTT. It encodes CASSSPDRDGPLGELFF.

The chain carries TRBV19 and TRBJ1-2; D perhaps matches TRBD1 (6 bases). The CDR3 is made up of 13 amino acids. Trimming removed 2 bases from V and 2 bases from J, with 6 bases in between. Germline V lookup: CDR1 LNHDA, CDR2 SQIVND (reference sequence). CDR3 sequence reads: CASSITGNYGYTF. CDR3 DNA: TGTGCCAGTAGTATAACAGGGAACTATGGCTACACCTTC.

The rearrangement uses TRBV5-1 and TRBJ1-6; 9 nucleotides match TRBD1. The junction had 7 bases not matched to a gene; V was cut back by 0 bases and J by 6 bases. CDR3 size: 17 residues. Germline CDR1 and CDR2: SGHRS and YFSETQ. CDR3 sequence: CASSLGGQGTTNSPLHF. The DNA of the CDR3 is TGCGCCAGCAGCTTGGGGGGACAGGGTACGACTAATTCACCCCTCCACTTT. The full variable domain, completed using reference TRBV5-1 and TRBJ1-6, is KAGVTQTPRYLIKTRGQQVTLSCSPISGHRSVSWYQQTPGQGLQFLFEYFSETQRNKGNFPGRFSGRQFSNSRSEMNVSTLELGDSALYLCASSLGGQGTTNSPLHFGNGTRLTVT.

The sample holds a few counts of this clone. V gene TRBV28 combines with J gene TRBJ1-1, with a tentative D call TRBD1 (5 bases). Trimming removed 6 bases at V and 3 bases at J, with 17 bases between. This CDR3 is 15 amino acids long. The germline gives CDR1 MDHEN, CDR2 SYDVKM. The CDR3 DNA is TGTGCCAGCAGCCTCTATACCGCGGGGGACACTGAAGCTTTCTTT. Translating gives CASSLYTAGDTEAFF.

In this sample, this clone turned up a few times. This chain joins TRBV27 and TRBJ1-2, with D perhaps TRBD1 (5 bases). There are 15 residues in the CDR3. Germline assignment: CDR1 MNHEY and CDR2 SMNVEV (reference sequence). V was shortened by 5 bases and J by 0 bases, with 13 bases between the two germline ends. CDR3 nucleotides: TGTGCCAGCAGTCTTGAAGGGGTGTCTAACTATGGCTACACCTTC. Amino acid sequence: CASSLEGVSNYGYTF.

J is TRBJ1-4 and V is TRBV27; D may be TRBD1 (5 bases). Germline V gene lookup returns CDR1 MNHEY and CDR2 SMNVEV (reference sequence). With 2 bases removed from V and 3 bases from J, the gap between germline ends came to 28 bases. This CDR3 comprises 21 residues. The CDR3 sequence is CASSLRFVAGRDRGSNEKLFF. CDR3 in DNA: TGTGCCAGCAGTTTAAGATTTGTAGCGGGACGTGACCGAGGGTCTAATGAAAAACTGTTTTTT.

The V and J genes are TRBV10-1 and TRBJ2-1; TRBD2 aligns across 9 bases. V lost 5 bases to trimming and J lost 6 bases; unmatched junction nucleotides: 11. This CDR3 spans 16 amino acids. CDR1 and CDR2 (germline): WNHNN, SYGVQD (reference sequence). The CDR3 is CASSPAGGGGSNEQFF. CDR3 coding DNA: TGCGCCAGCAGTCCTGCGGGAGGGGGAGGGTCCAATGAGCAGTTCTTC.

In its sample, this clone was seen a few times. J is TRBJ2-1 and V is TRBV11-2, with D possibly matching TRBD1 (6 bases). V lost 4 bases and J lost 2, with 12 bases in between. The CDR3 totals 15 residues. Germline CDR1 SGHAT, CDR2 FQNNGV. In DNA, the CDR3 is TGTGCCAGCAGCTCACAACAGGGCCCCTACAATGAGCAGTTCTTC. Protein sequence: CASSSQQGPYNEQFF. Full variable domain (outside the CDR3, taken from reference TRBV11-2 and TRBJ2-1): EAGVAQSPRYKIIEKRQSVAFWCNPISGHATLYWYQQILGQGPKLLIQFQNNGVVDDSQLPKDRFSAERLKGVDSTLKIQPAKLEDSAVYLCASSSQQGPYNEQFFGPGTRLTVL.

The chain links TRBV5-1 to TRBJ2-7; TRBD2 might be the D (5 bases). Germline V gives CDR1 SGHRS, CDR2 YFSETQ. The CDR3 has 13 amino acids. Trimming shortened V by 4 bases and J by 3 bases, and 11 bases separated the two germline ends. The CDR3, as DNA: TGCGCCAGCAGCCCGGGAATCTTCTACGAGCAGTACTTC. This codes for CASSPGIFYEQYF.

The DNA of the CDR3 is TGTGCCAGCAGTTTGGGCAGGGCCCGGGCCTACGAGCAGTACGTC. Translated, it gives CASSLGRARAYEQYV. The chain recombines TRBV28 with TRBJ2-7; D is possibly TRBD1 (5 bases). Trimming pared 3 bases from V and 2 bases from J, leaving 14 bases between. CDR1 and CDR2 from the germline V gene are MDHEN and SYDVKM. The CDR3 is 15 amino acids.

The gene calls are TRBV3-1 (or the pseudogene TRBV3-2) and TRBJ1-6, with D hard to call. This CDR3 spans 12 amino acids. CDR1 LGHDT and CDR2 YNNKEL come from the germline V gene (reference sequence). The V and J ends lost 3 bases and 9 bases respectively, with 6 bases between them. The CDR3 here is CASSHGSSPLHF. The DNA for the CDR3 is TGTGCCAGCAGCCATGGGAGTTCACCCCTCCACTTT.

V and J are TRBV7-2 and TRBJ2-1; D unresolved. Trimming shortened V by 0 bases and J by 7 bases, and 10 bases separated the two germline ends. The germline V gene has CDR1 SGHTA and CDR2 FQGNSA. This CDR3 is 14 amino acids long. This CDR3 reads CASSLAGIRNEQFF. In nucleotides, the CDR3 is TGTGCCAGCAGCTTAGCGGGCATCAGGAATGAGCAGTTCTTC.